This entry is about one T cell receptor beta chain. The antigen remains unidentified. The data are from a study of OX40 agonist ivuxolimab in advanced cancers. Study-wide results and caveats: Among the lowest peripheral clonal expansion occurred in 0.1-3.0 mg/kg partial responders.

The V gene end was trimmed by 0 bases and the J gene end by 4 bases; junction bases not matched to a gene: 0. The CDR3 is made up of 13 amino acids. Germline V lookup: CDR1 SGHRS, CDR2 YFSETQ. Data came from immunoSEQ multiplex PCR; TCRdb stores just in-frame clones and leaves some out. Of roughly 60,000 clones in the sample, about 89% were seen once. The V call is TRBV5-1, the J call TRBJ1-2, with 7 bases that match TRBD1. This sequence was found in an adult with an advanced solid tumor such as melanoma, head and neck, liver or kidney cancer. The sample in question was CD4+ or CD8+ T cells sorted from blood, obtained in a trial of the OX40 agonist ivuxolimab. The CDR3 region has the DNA TGCGCCAGCAGCTTGGGGGACAGCTATGGCTACACCTTC. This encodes CASSLGDSYGYTF.